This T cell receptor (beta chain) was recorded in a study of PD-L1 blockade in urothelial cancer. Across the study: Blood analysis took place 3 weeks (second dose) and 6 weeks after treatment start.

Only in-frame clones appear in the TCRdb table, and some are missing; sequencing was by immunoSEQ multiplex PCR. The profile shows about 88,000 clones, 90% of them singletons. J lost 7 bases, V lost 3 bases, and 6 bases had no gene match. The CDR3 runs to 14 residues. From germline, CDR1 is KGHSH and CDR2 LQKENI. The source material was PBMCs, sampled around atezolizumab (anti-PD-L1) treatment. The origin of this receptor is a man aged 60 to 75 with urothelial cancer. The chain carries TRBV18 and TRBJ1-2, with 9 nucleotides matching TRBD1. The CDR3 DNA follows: TGTGCCAGCTCACCTGGACAGGGGTCAGGTGGCTACACCTTC. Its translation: CASSPGQGSGGYTF.